Listed here are 21 T cell receptor beta chains from one sample, sequenced in a study of T cell responses to AZD1222 COVID-19 vaccine. Repertoires were generated with immunoSEQ multiplex PCR, while TCRdb's copy carries only in-frame clones and drops some. The sample contains about 130,000 clones, approximately 94% of which appear only once. This specimen was peripheral blood, taken on day 0 of AZD1222 vaccination. The receptors were sampled from an adult in good health.

This chain joins TRBV5-1 and TRBJ1-6, with D perhaps matching TRBD1 (5 bases). Germline values: CDR1 SGHRS, CDR2 YFSETQ. The CDR3 loop spans 18 amino acids. The V gene lost 4 bases and the J gene lost 5 bases, with 22 bases spanning the gap. The CDR3 DNA follows: TGCGCCAGCAGCCTTCAGCGCAGGCTAGAAGGGGATAATTCACCCCTCCACTTT. Encoded protein: CASSLQRRLEGDNSPLHF.

This clone has just one count. The V and J genes are TRBV12-3 or TRBV12-4 and TRBJ2-7; D ambiguous. The CDR3 runs 13 residues. Trimming cost V 6 bases and J 1 base, with 10 bases left between them. CDR3 nucleotides: TGTGCCAGCAGCCATCGGGTTTCCTACGAGCAGTACTTC. It encodes CASSHRVSYEQYF.

The rearrangement links TRBV18 to TRBJ2-1; TRBD2 aligns across 10 bases. CDR1 and CDR2 from the germline V gene are KGHSH and LQKENI. The CDR3 is 15 amino acids. V trimming: 2 bases; J trimming: 7 bases; junction bases outside the gene matches: 5. The CDR3 DNA reads TGTGCCAGCTCACCAGACAGCGGGGGGGCAAATGAGCAGTTCTTC. Its protein product is CASSPDSGGANEQFF.

V and J are TRBV7-2 and TRBJ1-6; D is uncertain. Germline CDR1 reads SGHTA; CDR2 reads FQGNSA. CDR3 length: 13 amino acids. Trimming left V 2 bases short and J 7 bases short, with 6 bases between. The CDR3 DNA reads as TGTGCCAGCAGCTTATCCAGAAATTCACCCCTCCACTTT. This encodes CASSLSRNSPLHF.

The chain couples TRBV7-2 to TRBJ1-1, with unresolved D. CDR3 size: 14 residues. The V end lost 4 bases, the J end lost 5 bases, and 14 bases lay between the germline ends. Germline values: CDR1 SGHTA, CDR2 FQGNSA. This CDR3 reads CASSWVGKRTEAFF. DNA of the CDR3: TGTGCCAGCAGCTGGGTGGGGAAAAGGACTGAAGCTTTCTTT.

J is TRBJ1-5 and V is TRBV2; D is unresolved. Germline-derived CDR1 and CDR2 are SNHLY and FYNNEI. This CDR3 comprises 15 residues. Between the trimmed V and J ends, which lost 6 bases and 0 bases, there was a span of 12 bases. The CDR3 sequence: CASRQQTHSNQPQHF. For the CDR3, the DNA is TGTGCCAGCAGGCAACAGACCCATAGCAATCAGCCCCAGCATTTT.

This clone was seen just once. J is TRBJ2-3 and V is TRBV24-1; 10 nucleotides align to TRBD2. The CDR3 has 17 residues. V was clipped by 4 bases and J by 5 bases; unmatched bases: 11. Germline CDR1 and CDR2: KGHDR and SFDVKD. The CDR3 DNA sequence: TGTGCCACCAGTGAGCCAAGAGGTAGCGGGGGGAAAGATACGCAGTATTTT. The encoded protein is CATSEPRGSGGKDTQYF.

The V and J genes are TRBV28 and TRBJ1-1; 8 bases match TRBD1. CDR1 is MDHEN, CDR2 SYDVKM, per germline. V lost 6 bases, J lost 1 base, and 7 bases stayed unmatched. There are 15 residues in the CDR3. Written as DNA, the CDR3 is TGTGCCAGCAGCCGACAGGGGCCATGGAACACTGAAGCTTTCTTT. It yields the protein CASSRQGPWNTEAFF.

This chain links TRBV4-1 with TRBJ1-5; D perhaps matches TRBD1 (6 bases). The CDR3 has 15 residues. V shed 1 base and J shed 4 bases, with 11 bases lying between them. Germline lookup yields CDR1 MGHRA and CDR2 YSYEKL. The CDR3 DNA sequence: TGCGCCAGCAGCCAAGCGGGGGCAGGTAATCAGCCCCAGCATTTT. It is translated as CASSQAGAGNQPQHF.

The J gene is TRBJ1-2, the V gene TRBV5-6, with D perhaps matching TRBD1 (5 bases). Trimming shortened V by 4 bases and J by 4 bases, and 11 bases separated the two germline ends. The CDR3 spans 13 residues. Germline CDR1 and CDR2: SGHDT and YYEEEE. This chain's CDR3 is CASSPGVPYGYTF. Here the CDR3 DNA reads TGTGCCAGCAGCCCGGGGGTCCCCTATGGCTACACCTTC.

This sequence joins TRBV7-8 and TRBJ2-4, with 8 bases aligning to TRBD1. Germline assignment: CDR1 SGHVS and CDR2 FQNEAQ. Losses at the gene ends were 8 bases for V and 0 bases for J; bases not matched to a gene: 12. The CDR3 is made up of 17 amino acids. The CDR3 DNA sequence: TGTGCCAGCGGACAGGGTCCAGAGAGGAGAGCCAAAAACATTCAGTACTTC. Its protein product is CASGQGPERRAKNIQYF.

The chain is built from TRBV7-8 and TRBJ1-3; no firm D call. The CDR3 extends over 15 amino acids. Per the germline V gene, CDR1 is SGHVS and CDR2 is FQNEAQ. Trimming shortened V by 4 bases and J by 0 bases, and 10 bases separated the two germline ends. The CDR3 region has the DNA TGTGCCAGCAGCTCGAGGATCCACTCTGGAAACACCATATATTTT. Its translation: CASSSRIHSGNTIYF.

V and J are TRBV28 and TRBJ1-2, with 8 bases fitting TRBD1. Germline V gene sequence: CDR1 MDHEN, CDR2 SYDVKM. The CDR3 contains 15 residues. Trimming removed 8 bases from V and 8 bases from J; junction bases left unmatched: 16. The CDR3 reads CASGDRNRDGLGYTF. The CDR3 DNA follows: TGTGCCAGCGGGGACAGGAACCGCGATGGGTTAGGCTACACCTTC.

The J gene is TRBJ1-2, the V gene TRBV6-5; D remains ambiguous. Trimming took 2 bases from V and 4 from J, leaving 11 bases between them. In germline, CDR1 is MNHEY, CDR2 SVGAGI. CDR3 length: 14 residues. CDR3: CASSYPAETYGYTF. The CDR3 DNA follows: TGTGCCAGCAGTTACCCGGCAGAGACCTATGGCTACACCTTC.

V and J are TRBV11-2 and TRBJ2-7, with 12 bases matching TRBD2. The CDR3 totals 17 residues. V was pared by 5 bases and J by 2 bases, with 10 bases of the junction left unmatched. Germline V gene lookup returns CDR1 SGHAT and CDR2 FQNNGV. CDR3 in amino acids: CASSPQRLAGGPYEQYF. The CDR3 DNA follows: TGTGCCAGCAGCCCCCAGAGGCTAGCGGGGGGGCCCTACGAGCAGTACTTC.

The V call is TRBV5-1, the J call TRBJ2-1; perhaps D is TRBD1 or TRBD2 (5 bases each). CDR3 length: 15 residues. The V and J ends lost 4 bases and 5 bases respectively, with 16 bases between them. Germline values: CDR1 SGHRS, CDR2 YFSETQ. This chain's CDR3 is CASSPLAGTHNEQFF. For the CDR3, the DNA is TGCGCCAGCAGCCCCCTAGCTGGGACCCACAATGAGCAGTTCTTC.

CDR3 protein: CASSPRLAGATDTQYF. CDR3 coding DNA: TGTGCCAGCAGCCCACGACTAGCGGGGGCTACAGATACGCAGTATTTT. This chain links TRBV7-2 with TRBJ2-3; 12 bases are a match to TRBD2. The CDR3 totals 16 residues. Germline V gives CDR1 SGHTA, CDR2 FQGNSA. With V trimmed by 5 bases and J by 3 bases, 6 bases remained unmatched.

This chain uses TRBV28 with TRBJ1-5, with D possibly TRBD1 on 5 matching bases. Trimming left V 3 bases short and J 0 bases short, with 9 bases between. The CDR3 has 15 residues. Germline V gives CDR1 MDHEN, CDR2 SYDVKM. CDR3 amino acids: CASSLIRVSNQPQHF. The CDR3 DNA is TGTGCCAGCAGTTTGATCAGGGTTAGCAATCAGCCCCAGCATTTT.

The chain employs TRBV4-3 and TRBJ1-6; D is unresolved. There are 16 residues in the CDR3. V was pared by 0 bases and J by 8 bases, with 14 bases between. Looked up from germline, CDR1 is LGHNA and CDR2 is YSLEER. The CDR3 nucleotides are TGCGCCAGCAGCCAAGAGGTGGACCGCTACTATTCACCCCTCCACTTT. Translation gives CASSQEVDRYYSPLHF.

The chain joins TRBV2 to TRBJ2-7; D is undetermined. V lost 6 bases, J lost 3 bases, and 9 bases lay in between. The CDR3 contains 12 residues. From germline, CDR1 is SNHLY and CDR2 FYNNEI. In DNA, the CDR3 is TGTGCCAGCAGGCTCAGCATCTACGAGCAGTACTTC. Protein: CASRLSIYEQYF.

This chain joins TRBV20-1 and TRBJ1-1, with D unclear. CDR3 size: 13 residues. Trimming pared 6 bases from V and 8 bases from J, leaving 19 bases between. CDR1 and CDR2 (germline): DFQATT, SNEGSKA (reference sequence). The CDR3 region has the DNA TGCAGTGCGAGTGAACCCCCGGGAGTAGAAGCTTTCTTT. This encodes CSASEPPGVEAFF.